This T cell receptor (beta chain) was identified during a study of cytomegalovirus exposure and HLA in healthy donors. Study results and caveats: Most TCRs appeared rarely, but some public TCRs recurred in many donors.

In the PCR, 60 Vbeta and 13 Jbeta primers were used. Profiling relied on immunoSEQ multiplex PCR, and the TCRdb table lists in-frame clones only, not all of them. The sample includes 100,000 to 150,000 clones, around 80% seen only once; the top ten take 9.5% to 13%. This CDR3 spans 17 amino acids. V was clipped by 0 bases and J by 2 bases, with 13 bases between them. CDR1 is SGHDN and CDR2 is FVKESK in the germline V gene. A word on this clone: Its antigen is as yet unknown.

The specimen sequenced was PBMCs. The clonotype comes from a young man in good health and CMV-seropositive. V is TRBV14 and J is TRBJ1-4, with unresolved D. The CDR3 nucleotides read TGTGCCAGCAGCCAAGATCTGGCGGGGTCTACTAATGAAAAACTGTTTTTT. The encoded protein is CASSQDLAGSTNEKLFF.